Each of the 4 T cell receptor beta chains below was sequenced from the same sample in a study of radiotherapy plus CTLA-4 blockade in lung cancer. TCRdb's table, derived via immunoSEQ multiplex PCR, lists solely in-frame clones and lacks some. Among 52,000 or so clones, about 80% were seen once, and the ten largest hold approximately 6.1%. Sequences were derived from peripheral blood, sampled from a patient treated with radiotherapy plus ipilimumab. Every receptor here comes from a human donor with non-small cell lung cancer whose response to radiotherapy plus ipilimumab could not be evaluated.

The chain has TRBV7-2 and TRBJ2-1; 9 nucleotides align to TRBD2. CDR1 SGHTA and CDR2 FQGNSA come from the germline V gene. Trimming at V came to 1 base and at J to 9 bases, leaving 7 bases not matched to a gene. The CDR3 totals 15 residues. Here the CDR3 DNA reads TGTGCCAGCAGCTTAGAGGCGGGAGGGATGGGTGAGCAGTTCTTC. Translating it yields CASSLEAGGMGEQFF.

This sequence joins TRBV5-5 and TRBJ2-1; D not certain. This CDR3 is built from 15 residues. V was pared by 0 bases and J by 0 bases, with 7 bases between. Germline CDR1 reads SGHKS; CDR2 reads YYEKEE (reference sequence). In nucleotides, the CDR3 is TGTGCCAGCAGCTTGGTCGGGTCCTCCTACAATGAGCAGTTCTTC. This gives the protein CASSLVGSSYNEQFF.

V gene TRBV5-1 combines with J gene TRBJ2-7; 7 positions match TRBD1. Germline V gene data show CDR1 as SGHRS and CDR2 as YFSETQ. The CDR3 runs to 15 residues. The V segment lost 0 bases and the J segment 3 bases; nucleotides outside the gene matches: 6. The CDR3 DNA follows: TGCGCCAGCAGCTTGGTTGCCGGACAGGACTACGAGCAGTACTTC. This gives the protein CASSLVAGQDYEQYF. The entire variable domain, with the rest obtained from reference TRBV5-1 and TRBJ2-7, is as follows: KAGVTQTPRYLIKTRGQQVTLSCSPISGHRSVSWYQQTPGQGLQFLFEYFSETQRNKGNFPGRFSGRQFSNSRSEMNVSTLELGDSALYLCASSLVAGQDYEQYFGPGTRLTVT.

The chain uses TRBV18 and TRBJ1-1; the match to TRBD1 covers 7 bases. The CDR3 covers 15 residues. Losses at the gene ends were 2 bases for V and 0 bases for J; bases not matched to a gene: 3. Germline V CDR1 and CDR2: KGHSH, LQKENI. The CDR3 loop is CASSPDRAMNTEAFF. Written as DNA, the CDR3 is TGTGCCAGCTCACCAGACAGGGCTATGAACACTGAAGCTTTCTTT.